A single sample gave rise to the 9 T cell receptor beta chains below, sequenced in a study of monozygotic twins with cystic fibrosis. Clones were sequenced by immunoSEQ multiplex PCR, and TCRdb holds only the in-frame ones, with some missing. The data show approximately 13,000 clones, 85% to 90% seen once. Sequenced: blood. The receptor source for this set is a boy between 5 and 17 years old with cystic fibrosis.

The rearrangement links TRBV5-1 to TRBJ1-3; 7 positions agree with TRBD1. The V gene's germline CDR1 is SGHRS and CDR2 YFSETQ. V trimming: 5 bases; J trimming: 4 bases; junction bases outside the gene matches: 6. The CDR3 sequence is 14 residues long. CDR3 protein: CASSLQGNGNTIYF. Here the CDR3 DNA reads TGCGCCAGCAGTTTACAGGGGAACGGAAACACCATATATTTT.

The rearrangement links TRBV27 to TRBJ2-5, with D possibly being TRBD1 (5 bases). Per the germline V gene, CDR1 is MNHEY and CDR2 is SMNVEV (reference sequence). CDR3 length: 15 amino acids. Trimming shortened V by 5 bases and J by 3 bases, and 16 bases separated the two germline ends. CDR3 protein: CASSQPGDRKETQYF. The CDR3 DNA reads as TGTGCCAGCAGTCAGCCTGGAGACAGAAAAGAGACCCAGTACTTC.

This clone was found a few times. CDR3 in DNA: TGTGCCAGCAGGAGCCAGGGGAACTCTGGAAACACCATATATTTT. This gives the protein CASRSQGNSGNTIYF. This chain joins TRBV9 and TRBJ1-3, with D possibly matching TRBD1 (6 bases). V lost 5 bases and J 0 bases, leaving 12 bases between the germline ends. In germline, CDR1 is SGDLS, CDR2 YYNGEE. The CDR3 length is 15 residues.

The rearrangement joins TRBV19 to TRBJ1-4; D ambiguous. The CDR3 loop spans 13 amino acids. Deletions cut 5 bases from V and 4 bases from J, with 8 bases between. The germline V gene has CDR1 LNHDA and CDR2 SQIVND (reference sequence). As DNA, the CDR3 is TGTGCCAGTAGTTTGTCAGTTAATGAAAAACTGTTTTTT. It codes for CASSLSVNEKLFF.

This chain uses TRBV28 with TRBJ1-1; D may be TRBD1 (5 bases). The V gene lost 5 bases and the J gene lost 0 bases, with 7 bases spanning the gap. In germline, CDR1 is MDHEN, CDR2 SYDVKM. The CDR3 has 13 residues. As DNA, the CDR3 is TGTGCCAGCAGTATCAGGGTGAACACTGAAGCTTTCTTT. It encodes CASSIRVNTEAFF. Based on the CDR3 plus reference TRBV28 and TRBJ1-1, the full variable domain is DVKVTQSSRYLVKRTGEKVFLECVQDMDHENMFWYRQDPGLGLRLIYFSYDVKMKEKGDIPEGYSVSREKKERFSLILESASTNQTSMYLCASSIRVNTEAFFGQGTRLTVV.

V and J are TRBV28 and TRBJ1-1; 7 positions agree with TRBD1. The V gene end was trimmed by 2 bases and the J gene end by 0 bases; junction bases not matched to a gene: 3. CDR3 size: 15 residues. CDR1 MDHEN and CDR2 SYDVKM come from the germline V gene. CDR3 coding DNA: TGTGCCAGCAGTTTACGACAGGGTTTGAACACTGAAGCTTTCTTT. It yields the protein CASSLRQGLNTEAFF. Full variable domain (rest looked up from reference TRBV28 and TRBJ1-1): DVKVTQSSRYLVKRTGEKVFLECVQDMDHENMFWYRQDPGLGLRLIYFSYDVKMKEKGDIPEGYSVSREKKERFSLILESASTNQTSMYLCASSLRQGLNTEAFFGQGTRLTVV.

V gene TRBV11-2 combines with J gene TRBJ2-7; 7 positions match TRBD2. This CDR3 has 16 residues. Germline V lookup: CDR1 SGHAT, CDR2 FQNNGV. V lost 4 bases to trimming and J lost 4 bases; unmatched junction nucleotides: 13. CDR3 nucleotide sequence: TGTGCCAGCAGCTCTCTCCGGACTAGTCGTTTTTACGAGCAGTACTTC. This encodes CASSSLRTSRFYEQYF.

V is TRBV5-1 and J is TRBJ2-3; weak D call: TRBD1 (5 bases). Per the germline V gene, CDR1 is SGHRS and CDR2 is YFSETQ. Trimming removed 2 bases at V and 3 bases at J, with 13 bases between. The length of the CDR3 is 15 residues. The CDR3 DNA reads TGCGCCAGCAGCTTACAACAGGCTAGGACAGATACGCAGTATTTT. Its translation is CASSLQQARTDTQYF.

The gene calls are TRBV19 and TRBJ1-2, with D possibly matching TRBD1 (6 bases). The CDR3 contains 13 residues. V lost 5 bases and J 0 bases, leaving 7 bases between the germline ends. In germline, CDR1 is LNHDA, CDR2 SQIVND (reference sequence). The DNA for the CDR3 is TGTGCCAGTAGTTGGGACACTAACTATGGCTACACCTTC. The encoded protein is CASSWDTNYGYTF.